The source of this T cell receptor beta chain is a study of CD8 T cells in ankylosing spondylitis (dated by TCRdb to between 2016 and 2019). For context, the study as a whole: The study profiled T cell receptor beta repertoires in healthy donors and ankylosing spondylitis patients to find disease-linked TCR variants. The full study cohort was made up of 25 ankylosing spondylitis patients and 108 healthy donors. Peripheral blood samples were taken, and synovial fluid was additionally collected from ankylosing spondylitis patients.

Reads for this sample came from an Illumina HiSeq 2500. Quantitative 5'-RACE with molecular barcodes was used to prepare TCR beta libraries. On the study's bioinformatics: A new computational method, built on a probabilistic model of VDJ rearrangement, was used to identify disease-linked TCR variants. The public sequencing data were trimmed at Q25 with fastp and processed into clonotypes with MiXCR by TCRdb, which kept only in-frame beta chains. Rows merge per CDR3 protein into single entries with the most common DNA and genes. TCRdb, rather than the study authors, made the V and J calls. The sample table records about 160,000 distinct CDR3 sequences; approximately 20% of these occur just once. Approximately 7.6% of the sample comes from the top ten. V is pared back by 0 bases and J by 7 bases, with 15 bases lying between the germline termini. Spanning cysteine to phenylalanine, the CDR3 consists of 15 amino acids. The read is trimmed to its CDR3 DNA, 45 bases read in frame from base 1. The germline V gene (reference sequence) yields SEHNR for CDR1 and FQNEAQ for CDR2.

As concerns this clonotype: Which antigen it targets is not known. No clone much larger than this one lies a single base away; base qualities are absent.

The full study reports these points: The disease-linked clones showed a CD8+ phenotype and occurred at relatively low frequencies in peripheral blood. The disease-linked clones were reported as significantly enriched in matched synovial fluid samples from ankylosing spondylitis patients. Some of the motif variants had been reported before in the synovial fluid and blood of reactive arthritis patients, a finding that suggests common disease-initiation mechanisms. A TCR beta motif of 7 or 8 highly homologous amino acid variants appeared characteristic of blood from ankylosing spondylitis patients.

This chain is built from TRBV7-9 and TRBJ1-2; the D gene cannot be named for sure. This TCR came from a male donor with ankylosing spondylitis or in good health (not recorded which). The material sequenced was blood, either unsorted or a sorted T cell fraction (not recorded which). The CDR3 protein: CASSLARLAASGYTF. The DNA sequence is TGTGCCAGCAGCTTAGCGAGGTTGGCGGCTAGTGGCTACACCTTC.